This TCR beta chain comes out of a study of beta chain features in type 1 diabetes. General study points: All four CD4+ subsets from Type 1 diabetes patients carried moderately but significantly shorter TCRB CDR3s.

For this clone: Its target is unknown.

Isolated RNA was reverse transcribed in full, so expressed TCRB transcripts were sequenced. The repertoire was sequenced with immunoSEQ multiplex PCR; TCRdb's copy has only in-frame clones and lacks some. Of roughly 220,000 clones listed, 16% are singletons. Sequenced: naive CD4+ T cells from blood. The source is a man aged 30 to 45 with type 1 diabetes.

CDR3 bases: TGCGCCAGCAGCCGAGAACAGGGGTACAATGAGCAGTTCTTC. This translates into CASSREQGYNEQFF. The chain recombines TRBV5-1 with TRBJ2-1; the match to TRBD1 covers 7 bases. Germline V gene lookup returns CDR1 SGHRS and CDR2 YFSETQ. This CDR3 comprises 14 residues. The junction had 5 bases not matched to a gene; V was cut back by 4 bases and J by 4 bases.